The present TCR beta chain was sequenced within a study of blood T cell repertoires in COVID-19. As for the study in general: Sites in the United States, Italy and Spain provided acute and convalescent COVID-19 samples.

Sequenced by immunoSEQ multiplex PCR; TCRdb stores in-frame clones only, minus some. The table includes about 200,000 clones, about 83% detected once. V shed 8 bases and J 7 bases; nucleotides not matched to a gene: 10. The length of the CDR3 is 15 residues. CDR1 is LGHNT, CDR2 FRNRAP, per germline. The chain uses TRBV12-5 and TRBJ2-3; TRBD2 aligns across 12 bases. The sample taken for sequencing was PBMCs or T cells enriched from blood (not recorded which). This TCR came from a man between 40 and 49 years old with acute COVID-19. Here the CDR3 reads CASTPGTSGSNTQYF. The CDR3 coding sequence is TGTGCTAGTACCCCCGGGACTAGCGGGTCCAATACGCAGTATTTT.